This T cell receptor beta chain was captured by sequencing in a study of cytomegalovirus exposure and HLA in healthy donors. V lost 5 bases, J lost 1 base, and 8 bases stayed unmatched. In germline, CDR1 is SQVTM, CDR2 ANQGSEA. There are 16 residues in the CDR3. Amplification used 60 Vbeta primers and 13 Jbeta primers. The assay was immunoSEQ multiplex PCR, and TCRdb's table has in-frame clones only and misses some. This sample contains about 160,000 clones. As regards this clone: Its matching antigen is unknown.

The study, taken as a whole, reports: The productive fraction for most TCR beta V segments was about 87% or about 30% in an earlier analysis. The authors enumerated roughly 160 TCR beta chains as linked to cytomegalovirus.

The sequence was collected from a young man in good health and CMV-seronegative. The V gene is TRBV29-1, the J gene TRBJ2-3, with 11 bases identical to TRBD2. The sequencing sample was made of PBMCs. The CDR3 is CSVSLAGGLGTDTQYF. The CDR3 bases are TGCAGCGTTAGTTTAGCGGGAGGGCTCGGCACAGATACGCAGTATTTT.